Listed here are 20 T cell receptor beta chains from one sample, sequenced in a study of T cell repertoires in cytomegalovirus infection. From the reads, TCRdb called clonotypes with MiXCR, one entry per CDR3 protein. The sample records approximately 990,000 distinct CDR3 sequences, approximately 30% being singletons. No antigen has been assigned to these receptors. The starting material was cultured CD8+ T cells from PBMCs, obtained from culture after CMV antigen stimulation. These receptors were obtained from a human donor in good health (CMV status not recorded). Some clones in this sample may be carry-over from other donors' samples.

This clonotype was seen a few times. This chain uses TRBV19 with TRBJ2-7; 9 bases line up with TRBD1. The CDR3 is 13 amino acids. The V and J ends lost 3 bases and 6 bases, in that order; junction bases with no gene match: 3. Germline V gene data show CDR1 as LNHDA and CDR2 as SQIVND (reference sequence). The CDR3 loop is CASSIGTGSEQYV. CDR3 bases: TGTGCCAGTAGTATTGGGACAGGGTCCGAGCAGTACGTC.

This clonotype was counted a few times. The rearrangement uses TRBV29-1 and TRBJ2-5, with a tentative D call TRBD1 (5 bases). CDR3 length: 14 residues. V gave up 3 bases and J gave up 4 bases, with 15 bases separating them. The germline V gene encodes CDR1 SQVTM and CDR2 ANQGSEA. The CDR3 loop reads CSVDPGQGSETQYF. CDR3 DNA sequence: TGCAGCGTTGATCCCGGGCAGGGCTCAGAGACCCAGTACTTC. The full variable domain, completed using reference TRBV29-1 and TRBJ2-5, is SAVISQKPSRDICQRGTSLTIQCQVDSQVTMMFWYRQQPGQSLTLIATANQGSEATYESGFVIDKFPISRPNLTFSTLTVSNMSPEDSSIYLCSVDPGQGSETQYFGPGTRLLVL.

This sequence joins TRBV19 and TRBJ1-5; TRBD1 matches 8 bases. Trimming at V came to 2 bases and at J to 6 bases, leaving 6 bases not matched to a gene. The CDR3 consists of 15 residues. Germline V gene lookup returns CDR1 LNHDA and CDR2 SQIVND (reference sequence). The chain's CDR3 is CASSILDRAVQPQHF. CDR3 DNA: TGTGCCAGTAGTATACTGGACAGGGCCGTTCAGCCCCAGCATTTT.

This clonotype was found a few times. The chain has TRBV5-4 and TRBJ2-1, with a weak D call TRBD2 (6 bases). V was trimmed by 4 bases and J by 8 bases, leaving 16 bases between them. The CDR3 sequence is 14 residues long. Germline CDR1 reads SGHNT; CDR2 reads YYREEE (reference sequence). CDR3 DNA sequence: TGTGCCAGCAGCGGGATGGTAGGGGAGGATGAGCAGTTCTTC. It translates to CASSGMVGEDEQFF.

In this sample, this clonotype turned up many times. The V call is TRBV7-6, the J call TRBJ2-1, with D uncertain. This CDR3 region has 15 residues. Germline V gives CDR1 SGHVS, CDR2 FNYEAQ. V lost 1 base to trimming and J lost 1 base, with 8 bases between them. CDR3 sequence (DNA): TGTGCCAGCAGCTTAGATGTGGTTTCCTACAATGAGCAGTTCTTC. Protein sequence: CASSLDVVSYNEQFF.

The J gene is TRBJ2-7, the V gene TRBV12-3 or TRBV12-4, with a tentative D call TRBD1 (7 bases). There are 15 residues in the CDR3. Trimming removed 6 bases at V and 4 bases at J, with 19 bases between. CDR3 amino acids: CASRLGSGGYYEQYF. The CDR3 nucleotides are TGTGCCAGCAGACTTGGTTCAGGGGGGTATTACGAGCAGTACTTC.

This clonotype was detected many times. The CDR3 DNA sequence: TGTGCCAGCAGTTACGGGGGTTCAGCTTTCTTT. This sequence encodes CASSYGGSAFF. The chain has TRBV6-2 or TRBV6-3 and TRBJ1-1, with D perhaps TRBD1 (5 bases). Trimming cost V 2 bases and J 10 bases, with 8 bases left between them. The CDR3 has 11 residues. Germline V CDR1 and CDR2: MNHEY, SVGEGT.

This clonotype has just a few counts. This chain links TRBV6-9 with TRBJ2-7; D perhaps matches TRBD1 (6 bases). Germline values: CDR1 MNHGY, CDR2 SVAAGI. Between the trimmed V and J ends, which lost 11 bases and 4 bases, there was a span of 27 bases. This CDR3 spans 16 amino acids. CDR3 residues: CAVSRKEQGRGYEQYV. CDR3 sequence (DNA): TGTGCCGTCTCCCGAAAGGAACAGGGAAGAGGGTACGAGCAGTACGTC.

V gene TRBV5-6 combines with J gene TRBJ1-1; D remains unclear. V was pared by 10 bases and J by 2 bases, with 15 bases between. Germline-derived CDR1 and CDR2 are SGHDT and YYEEEE. This CDR3 comprises 13 residues. The CDR3 coding sequence is TGTGCCGGCCAACTGATCCCCAACACTGAAGCTTTCTTT. Protein product: CAGQLIPNTEAFF. Supplemented by reference TRBV5-6 and TRBJ1-1, the full variable domain reads DAGVTQSPTHLIKTRGQQVTLRCSPKSGHDTVSWYQQALGQGPQFIFQYYEEEERQRGNFPDRFSGHQFPNYSSELNVNALLLGDSALYLCAGQLIPNTEAFFGQGTRLTVV.

V and J are TRBV14 and TRBJ2-3; maybe TRBD2 (5 bases). The V end was cut by 0 bases, the J end by 4 bases, with 8 bases between. Germline loops: CDR1 SGHDN, CDR2 FVKESK. The CDR3 is made up of 14 amino acids. The CDR3 is CASSQERVPDTQYF. CDR3 sequence (DNA): TGTGCCAGCAGCCAAGAGAGGGTACCAGATACGCAGTATTTT. Full variable domain (missing parts from reference TRBV14 and TRBJ2-3): EAGVTQFPSHSVIEKGQTVTLRCDPISGHDNLYWYRRVMGKEIKFLLHFVKESKQDESGMPNNRFLAERTGGTYSTLKVQPAELEDSGVYFCASSQERVPDTQYFGPGTRLTVL.

The sample holds a few counts of this clonotype. J is TRBJ2-1 and V is TRBV7-2; the D gene is possibly TRBD2 (5 bases). Germline V gives CDR1 SGHTA, CDR2 FQGNSA. This CDR3 contains 14 residues. V dropped 6 bases and J dropped 5 bases, with 14 bases sitting between them. The CDR3 is CASSPFSGNNEQFF. The CDR3 DNA sequence: TGTGCCAGCAGTCCCTTTTCGGGGAACAATGAGCAGTTCTTC.

This clonotype was counted between two and nine times. The chain uses TRBV12-3 or TRBV12-4 and TRBJ2-7; TRBD2 agrees at 7 bases. V dropped 4 bases and J dropped 4; count of bases not matched to a gene: 7. This CDR3 is built from 14 residues. The CDR3 loop is CASSSAGSGYEQYF. In DNA form, the CDR3 reads TGTGCCAGCAGTTCCGCGGGTAGCGGGTACGAGCAGTACTTC.

The chain couples TRBV6-5 to TRBJ1-1, with D uncertain. The germline gives CDR1 MNHEY, CDR2 SVGAGI. This CDR3 contains 15 residues. V lost 0 bases, J lost 4 bases, and 12 bases lay in between. The CDR3 nucleotides read TGTGCCAGCAGTTACTCGTGGGAGGGAGGCACTGAAGCTTTCTTT. It is translated as CASSYSWEGGTEAFF.

The J gene is TRBJ2-2, the V gene TRBV4-1, with D possibly being TRBD2 (6 bases). V was cut by 0 bases and J by 6 bases, with 8 bases left in between. Germline V gene sequence: CDR1 MGHRA, CDR2 YSYEKL. CDR3 length equals 14 residues. For the CDR3, the DNA is TGCGCCAGCAGCCAAGAGCGGGGTGCCGGGGAGCTGTTTTTT. Translated, it gives CASSQERGAGELFF.

The rearrangement links TRBV6-1 to TRBJ1-2; TRBD1 agrees at 8 bases. Germline V gives CDR1 MNHNS, CDR2 SASEGT. This CDR3 contains 13 residues. The ends lost 8 bases at V and 5 bases at J; junction bases unmatched: 7. The chain's CDR3 is CASLNQGAYGYTF. CDR3 bases: TGTGCCAGCCTAAACCAGGGGGCGTATGGCTACACCTTC.

The V call is TRBV7-6, the J call TRBJ2-7; TRBD2 aligns across 8 bases. This CDR3 has 15 residues. Germline assignment: CDR1 SGHVS and CDR2 FNYEAQ. The ends lost 5 bases at V and 2 bases at J; junction bases unmatched: 8. The CDR3 protein is CASSRGGTDPYEQYF. As DNA, the CDR3 is TGTGCCAGCAGCCGCGGGGGGACCGATCCCTACGAGCAGTACTTC.

This clonotype was recorded at least ten times. The chain recombines TRBV7-6 with TRBJ2-3; the match to TRBD2 covers 7 bases. CDR1 and CDR2 (germline): SGHVS, FNYEAQ. The CDR3 is 16 residues long. Losses at the gene ends were 5 bases for V and 3 bases for J; bases not matched to a gene: 11. CDR3 loop: CASSAGWGRATDTQYF. The DNA for the CDR3 is TGTGCCAGCAGCGCCGGGTGGGGGAGGGCAACAGATACGCAGTATTTT.

This clonotype occurred a few times. The chain links TRBV10-3 to TRBJ2-3, with TRBD1 as a possible D gene (6 bases). V lost 6 bases to trimming and J lost 5 bases, with 15 bases between them. The CDR3 runs 14 residues. The germline V gene has CDR1 ENHRY and CDR2 SYGVKD. CDR3: CAIRGVKGEDTQYF. The DNA of the CDR3 is TGTGCCATCAGGGGTGTTAAGGGGGAAGATACGCAGTATTTT.

This chain uses TRBV6-2 or TRBV6-3 with TRBJ1-1; no firm D call. This CDR3 contains 13 residues. Trimming stripped 0 bases from V and 6 bases from J, with 8 bases between. Germline V gives CDR1 MNHEY, CDR2 SVGEGT. The DNA for the CDR3 is TGTGCCAGCAGTTACTCAGAAGGAGCTGAAGCTTTCTTT. Its translation is CASSYSEGAEAFF.

The chain couples TRBV14 to TRBJ1-2, with a tentative D call TRBD1 (5 bases). Per the germline V gene, CDR1 is SGHDN and CDR2 is FVKESK. The V end lost 8 bases, the J end lost 4 bases, and 20 bases lay between the germline ends. The CDR3 has 15 amino acids. The CDR3 coding sequence is TGTGCCAGCGGCCCCCTTCGGCAGGGCCTCTATGGCTACACCTTC. As protein: CASGPLRQGLYGYTF.